This T cell receptor (beta chain) originates from a study of T-cell reconstitution after alpha-beta-depleted transplantation in children. Unique molecular identifiers were used to barcode this TCRbeta library. TCRdb re-called the PCR reads through MiXCR, storing one row per CDR3 protein. The sample yields 190,000 or so distinct CDR3 sequences, 13% to 15% seen once. This clonotype was counted at least ten times. After removal of 5 bases from V and 6 bases from J, the junction contained 9 bases not matched to a gene. The CDR3 sequence is 15 residues long. CDR1 is MGHDK and CDR2 is SYGVNS in the germline V gene.

The TCR sequence derives from a human donor who donated a stem cell graft to a child with acute lymphoblastic leukemia. The material was PBMCs from the stem cell graft donor, obtained from the stem cell graft. V usage is TRBV25-1 and J usage is TRBJ2-2; TRBD1 agrees at 7 bases. The CDR3, as DNA: TGTGCCAGCAGTAAGGACAGGAAAGGACCCGGGGAGCTGTTTTTT. Protein product: CASSKDRKGPGELFF. Supplemented by reference TRBV25-1 and TRBJ2-2, the full variable domain reads EADIYQTPRYLVIGTGKKITLECSQTMGHDKMYWYQQDPGMELHLIHYSYGVNSTEKGDLSSESTVSRIRTEHFPLTLESARPSHTSQYLCASSKDRKGPGELFFGEGSRLTVL.